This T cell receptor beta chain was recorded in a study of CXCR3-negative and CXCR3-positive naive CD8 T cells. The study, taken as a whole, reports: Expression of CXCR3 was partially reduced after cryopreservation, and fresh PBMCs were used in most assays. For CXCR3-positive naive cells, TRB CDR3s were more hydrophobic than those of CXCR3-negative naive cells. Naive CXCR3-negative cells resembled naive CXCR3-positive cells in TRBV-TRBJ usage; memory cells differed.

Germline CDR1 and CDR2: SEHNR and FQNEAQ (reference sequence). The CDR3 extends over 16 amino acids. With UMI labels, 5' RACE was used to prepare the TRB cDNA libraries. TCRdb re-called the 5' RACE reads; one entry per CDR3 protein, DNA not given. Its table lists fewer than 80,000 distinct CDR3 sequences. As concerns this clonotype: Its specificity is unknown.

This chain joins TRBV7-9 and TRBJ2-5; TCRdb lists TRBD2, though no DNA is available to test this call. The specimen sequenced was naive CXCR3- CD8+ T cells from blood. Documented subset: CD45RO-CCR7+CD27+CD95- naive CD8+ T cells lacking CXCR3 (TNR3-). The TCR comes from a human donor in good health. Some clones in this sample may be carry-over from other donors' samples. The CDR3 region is CASSLGLALLQETQYF.